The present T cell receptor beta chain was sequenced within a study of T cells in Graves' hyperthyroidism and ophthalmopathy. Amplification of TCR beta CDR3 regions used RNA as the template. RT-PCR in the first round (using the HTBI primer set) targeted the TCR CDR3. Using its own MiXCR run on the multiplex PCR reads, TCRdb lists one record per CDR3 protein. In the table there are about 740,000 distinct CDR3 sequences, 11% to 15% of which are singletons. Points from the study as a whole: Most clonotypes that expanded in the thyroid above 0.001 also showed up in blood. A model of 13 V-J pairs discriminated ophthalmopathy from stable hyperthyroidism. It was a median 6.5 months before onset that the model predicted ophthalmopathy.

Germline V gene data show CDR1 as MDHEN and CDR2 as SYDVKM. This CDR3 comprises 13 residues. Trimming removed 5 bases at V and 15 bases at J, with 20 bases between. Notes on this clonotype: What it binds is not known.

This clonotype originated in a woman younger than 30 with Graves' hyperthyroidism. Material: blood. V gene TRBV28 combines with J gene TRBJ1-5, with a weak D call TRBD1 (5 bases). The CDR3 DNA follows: TGTGCCAGCAGTCCCGATCCAAGGGGAGGGTGGCATTTT. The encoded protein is CASSPDPRGGWHF. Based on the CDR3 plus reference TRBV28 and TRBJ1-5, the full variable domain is DVKVTQSSRYLVKRTGEKVFLECVQDMDHENMFWYRQDPGLGLRLIYFSYDVKMKEKGDIPEGYSVSREKKERFSLILESASTNQTSMYLCASSPDPRGGWHFGDGTRLSIL.